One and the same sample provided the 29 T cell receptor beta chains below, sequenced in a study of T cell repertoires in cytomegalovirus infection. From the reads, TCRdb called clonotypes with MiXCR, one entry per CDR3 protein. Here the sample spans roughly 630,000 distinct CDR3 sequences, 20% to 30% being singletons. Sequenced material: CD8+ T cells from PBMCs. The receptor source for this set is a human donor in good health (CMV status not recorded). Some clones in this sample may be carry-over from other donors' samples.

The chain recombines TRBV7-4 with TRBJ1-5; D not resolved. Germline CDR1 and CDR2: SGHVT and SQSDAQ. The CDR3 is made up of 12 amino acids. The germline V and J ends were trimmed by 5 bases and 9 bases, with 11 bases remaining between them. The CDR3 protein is CASSDGVGPQHF. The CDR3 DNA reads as TGTGCCAGCAGCGATGGCGTCGGGCCCCAGCATTTT.

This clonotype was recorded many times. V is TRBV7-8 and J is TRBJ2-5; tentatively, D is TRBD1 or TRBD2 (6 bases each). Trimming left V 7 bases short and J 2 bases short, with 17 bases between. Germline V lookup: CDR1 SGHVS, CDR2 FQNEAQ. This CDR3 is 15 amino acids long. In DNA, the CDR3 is TGTGCCAGCACCCTAGGACGGGGGCCACAAGAGACCCAGTACTTC. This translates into CASTLGRGPQETQYF.

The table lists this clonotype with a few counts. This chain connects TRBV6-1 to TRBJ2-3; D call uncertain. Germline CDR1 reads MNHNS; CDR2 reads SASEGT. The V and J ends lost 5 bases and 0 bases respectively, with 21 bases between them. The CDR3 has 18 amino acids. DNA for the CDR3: TGTGCCAGCAGTTACGAGACCACCCGCCTAGATAGCACAGATACGCAGTATTTT. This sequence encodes CASSYETTRLDSTDTQYF.

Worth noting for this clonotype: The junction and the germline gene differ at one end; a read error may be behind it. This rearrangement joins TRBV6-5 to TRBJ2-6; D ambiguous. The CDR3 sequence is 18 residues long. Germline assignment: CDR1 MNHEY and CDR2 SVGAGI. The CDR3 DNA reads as TGTGCCACCTCACAGTTTGACTTCGAAATATCTGGGACCAACGTCCTGACTTTC. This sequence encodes CATSQFDFEISGTNVLTF.

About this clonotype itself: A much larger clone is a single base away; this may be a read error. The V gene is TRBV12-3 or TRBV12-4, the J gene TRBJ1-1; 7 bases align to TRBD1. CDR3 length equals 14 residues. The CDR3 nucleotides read TGTGCCAGCAGTAAGACAGGGACGAACGCTGAAGCTTTCTTT. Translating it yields CASSKTGTNAEAFF.

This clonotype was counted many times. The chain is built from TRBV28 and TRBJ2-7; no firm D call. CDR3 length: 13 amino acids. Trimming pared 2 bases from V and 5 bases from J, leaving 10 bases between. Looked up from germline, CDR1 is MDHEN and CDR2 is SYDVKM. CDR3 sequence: CASSLRPMDEQYV. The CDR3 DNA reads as TGTGCCAGCAGTTTAAGGCCGATGGACGAGCAGTACGTC.

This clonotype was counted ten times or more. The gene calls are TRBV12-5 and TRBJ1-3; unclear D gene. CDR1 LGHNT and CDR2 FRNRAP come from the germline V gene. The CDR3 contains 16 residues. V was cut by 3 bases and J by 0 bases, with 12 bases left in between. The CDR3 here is CASGFTTDVSGNTIYF. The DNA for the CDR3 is TGTGCTAGTGGTTTTACCACGGACGTCTCTGGAAACACCATATATTTT.

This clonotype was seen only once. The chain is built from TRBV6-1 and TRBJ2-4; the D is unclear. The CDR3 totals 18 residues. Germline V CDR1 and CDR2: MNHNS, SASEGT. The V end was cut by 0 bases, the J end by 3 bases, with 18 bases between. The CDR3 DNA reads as TGTGCCAGCAGTGAAGCCCACACAGAGGCTAATTACAAAAACATTCAGTACTTC. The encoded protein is CASSEAHTEANYKNIQYF.

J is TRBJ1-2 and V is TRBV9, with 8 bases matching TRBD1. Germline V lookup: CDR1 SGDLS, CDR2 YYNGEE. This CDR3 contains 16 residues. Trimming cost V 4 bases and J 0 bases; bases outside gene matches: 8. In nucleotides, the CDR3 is TGTGCCAGCAGCTCCCCCGGGACAGGAGCTAACTATGGCTACACCTTC. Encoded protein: CASSSPGTGANYGYTF.

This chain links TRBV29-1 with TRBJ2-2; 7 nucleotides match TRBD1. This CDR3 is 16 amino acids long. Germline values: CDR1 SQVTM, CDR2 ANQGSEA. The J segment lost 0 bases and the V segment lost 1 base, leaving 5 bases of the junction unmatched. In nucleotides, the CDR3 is TGCAGCGTTGAAGTTGATGACAGGGCGAACACCGGGGAGCTGTTTTTT. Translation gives CSVEVDDRANTGELFF.

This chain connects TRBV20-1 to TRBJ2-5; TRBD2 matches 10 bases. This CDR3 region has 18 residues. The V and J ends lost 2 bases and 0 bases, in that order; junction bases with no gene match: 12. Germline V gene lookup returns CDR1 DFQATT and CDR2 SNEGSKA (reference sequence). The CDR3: CSARPGLAEYGYQETQYF. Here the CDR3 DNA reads TGCAGTGCTAGACCCGGACTAGCGGAATACGGGTACCAAGAGACCCAGTACTTC.

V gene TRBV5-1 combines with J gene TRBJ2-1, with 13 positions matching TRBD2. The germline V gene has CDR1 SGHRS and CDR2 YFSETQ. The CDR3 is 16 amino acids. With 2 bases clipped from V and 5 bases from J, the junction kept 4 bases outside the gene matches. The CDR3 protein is CASSFRLAGGNNEQFF. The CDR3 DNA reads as TGCGCCAGCAGCTTCCGACTAGCGGGGGGCAACAATGAGCAGTTCTTC.

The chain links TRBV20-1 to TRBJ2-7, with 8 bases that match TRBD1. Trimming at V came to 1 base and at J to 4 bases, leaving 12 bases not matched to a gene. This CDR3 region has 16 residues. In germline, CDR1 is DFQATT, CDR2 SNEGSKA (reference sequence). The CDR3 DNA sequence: TGCAGTGCTAGAGCCCTTTCCGGGACAGGAGCGTACGAGCAGTACTTC. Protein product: CSARALSGTGAYEQYF.

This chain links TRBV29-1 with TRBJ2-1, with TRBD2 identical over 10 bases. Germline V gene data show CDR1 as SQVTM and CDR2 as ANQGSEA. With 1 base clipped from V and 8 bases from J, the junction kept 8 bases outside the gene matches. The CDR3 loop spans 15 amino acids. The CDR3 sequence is CSVEVGSGGWDEQFF. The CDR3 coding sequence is TGCAGCGTTGAAGTCGGTAGCGGGGGGTGGGATGAGCAGTTCTTC.

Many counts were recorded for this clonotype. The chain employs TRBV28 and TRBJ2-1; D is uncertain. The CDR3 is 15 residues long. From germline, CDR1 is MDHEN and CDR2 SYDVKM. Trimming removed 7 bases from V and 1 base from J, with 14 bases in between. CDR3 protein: CASTFPGVSYNEQFF. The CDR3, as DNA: TGTGCCAGCACCTTTCCGGGCGTTTCCTACAATGAGCAGTTCTTC.

Here the CDR3 DNA reads TGTGCCAGCAGATCCACCGGACAGGGTAGCTATGGCTACACCTTC. This sequence encodes CASRSTGQGSYGYTF. The V and J genes are TRBV6-6 and TRBJ1-2; 8 nucleotides align to TRBD1. This CDR3 region has 15 residues. V was pared by 6 bases and J by 4 bases, with 10 bases of the junction left unmatched. The germline CDR1 and CDR2 sequences are MNHNY and SVGAGI (reference sequence).

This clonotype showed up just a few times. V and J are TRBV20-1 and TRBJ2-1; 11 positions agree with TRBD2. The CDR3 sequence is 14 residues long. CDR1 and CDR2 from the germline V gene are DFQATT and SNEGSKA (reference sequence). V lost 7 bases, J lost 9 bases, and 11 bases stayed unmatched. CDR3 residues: CSDPLAGGQIEQFF. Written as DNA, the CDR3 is TGCAGTGACCCTCTAGCGGGGGGCCAGATTGAGCAGTTCTTC.

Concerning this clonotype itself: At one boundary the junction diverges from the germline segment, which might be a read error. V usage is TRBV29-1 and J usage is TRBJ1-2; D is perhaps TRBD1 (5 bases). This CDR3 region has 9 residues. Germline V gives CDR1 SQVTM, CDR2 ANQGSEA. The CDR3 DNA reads TGCAGCGTTGACCACAAGGGGCACTTC. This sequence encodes CSVDHKGHF.

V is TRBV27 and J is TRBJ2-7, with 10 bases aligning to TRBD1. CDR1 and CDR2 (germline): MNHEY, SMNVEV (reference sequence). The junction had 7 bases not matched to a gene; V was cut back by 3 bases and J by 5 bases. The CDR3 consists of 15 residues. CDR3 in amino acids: CASSFGTGALDEQYF. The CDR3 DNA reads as TGTGCCAGCAGTTTTGGGACAGGGGCTCTGGACGAGCAGTACTTC.

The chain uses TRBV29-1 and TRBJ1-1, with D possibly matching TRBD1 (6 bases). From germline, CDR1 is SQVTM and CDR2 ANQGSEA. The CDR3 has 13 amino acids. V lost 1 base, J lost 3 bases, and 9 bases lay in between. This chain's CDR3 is CSVEVQGHTEAFF. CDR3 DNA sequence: TGCAGCGTTGAAGTGCAGGGGCACACTGAAGCTTTCTTT.

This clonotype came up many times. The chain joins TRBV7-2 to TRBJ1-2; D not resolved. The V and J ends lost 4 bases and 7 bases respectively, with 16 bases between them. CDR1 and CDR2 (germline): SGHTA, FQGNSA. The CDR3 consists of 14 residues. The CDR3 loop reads CASSYDSVGVGYTF. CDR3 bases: TGTGCCAGCAGCTATGACTCGGTGGGAGTTGGCTACACCTTC.

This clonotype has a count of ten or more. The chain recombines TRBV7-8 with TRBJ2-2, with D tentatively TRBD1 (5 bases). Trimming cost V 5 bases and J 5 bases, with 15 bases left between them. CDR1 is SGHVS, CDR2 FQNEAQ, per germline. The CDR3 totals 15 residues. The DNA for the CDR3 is TGTGCCAGCAGCGCGACAGTCACCGGGACCGGGGAGCTGTTTTTT. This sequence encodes CASSATVTGTGELFF.

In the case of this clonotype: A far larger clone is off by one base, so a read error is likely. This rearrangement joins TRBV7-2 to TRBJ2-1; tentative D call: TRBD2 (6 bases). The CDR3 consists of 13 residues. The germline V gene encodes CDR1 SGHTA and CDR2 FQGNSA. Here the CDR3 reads CVSGLSSYNEQFF. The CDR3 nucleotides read TGTGTCAGCGGGCTCAGCTCCTACAATGAGCAGTTCTTC.

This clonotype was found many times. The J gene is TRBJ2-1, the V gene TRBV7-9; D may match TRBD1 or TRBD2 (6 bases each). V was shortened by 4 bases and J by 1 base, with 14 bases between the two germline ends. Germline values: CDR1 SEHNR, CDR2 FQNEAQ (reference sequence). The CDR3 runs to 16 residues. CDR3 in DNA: TGTGCCAGCAGCTCGGGGGCTCGGTCATCCTACAATGAGCAGTTCTTC. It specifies CASSSGARSSYNEQFF.

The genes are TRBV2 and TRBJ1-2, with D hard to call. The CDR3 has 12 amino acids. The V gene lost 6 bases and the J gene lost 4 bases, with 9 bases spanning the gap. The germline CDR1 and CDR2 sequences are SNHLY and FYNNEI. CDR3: CASRGRRYGYTF. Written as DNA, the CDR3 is TGTGCCAGCAGGGGGAGGCGCTATGGCTACACCTTC.

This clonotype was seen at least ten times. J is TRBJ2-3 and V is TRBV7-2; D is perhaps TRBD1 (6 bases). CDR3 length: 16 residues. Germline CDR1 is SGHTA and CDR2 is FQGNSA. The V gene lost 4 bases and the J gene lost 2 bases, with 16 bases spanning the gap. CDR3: CASSSWGHAVTDTQYF. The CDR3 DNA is TGTGCCAGCAGCTCCTGGGGACACGCTGTCACAGATACGCAGTATTTT. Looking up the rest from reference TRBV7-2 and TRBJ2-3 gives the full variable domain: GAGVSQSPSNKVTEKGKDVELRCDPISGHTALYWYRQSLGQGLEFLIYFQGNSAPDKSGLPSDRFSAERTGGSVSTLTIQRTQQEDSAVYLCASSSWGHAVTDTQYFGPGTRLTVL.

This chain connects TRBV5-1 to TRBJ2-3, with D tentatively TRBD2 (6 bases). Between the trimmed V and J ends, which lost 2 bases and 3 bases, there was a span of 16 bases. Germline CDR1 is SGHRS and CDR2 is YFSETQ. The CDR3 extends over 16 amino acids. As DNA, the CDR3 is TGCGCCAGCAGCTTCCCCGGGGCGGGAATAACAGATACGCAGTATTTT. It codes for CASSFPGAGITDTQYF.

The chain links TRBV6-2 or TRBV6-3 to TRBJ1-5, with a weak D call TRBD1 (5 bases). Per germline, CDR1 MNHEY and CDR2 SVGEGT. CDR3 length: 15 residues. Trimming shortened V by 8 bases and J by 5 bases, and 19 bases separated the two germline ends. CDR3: CASWKFREPDQPQHF. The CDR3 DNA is TGTGCCAGCTGGAAATTCAGGGAGCCGGATCAGCCCCAGCATTTT.

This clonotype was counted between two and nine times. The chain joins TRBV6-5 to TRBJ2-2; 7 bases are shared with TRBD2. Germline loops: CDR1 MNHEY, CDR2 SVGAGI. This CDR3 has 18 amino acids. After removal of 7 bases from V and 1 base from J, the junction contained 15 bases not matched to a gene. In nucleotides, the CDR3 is TGTGCCAGCACTAAGACCAAGTGGGACTATCTGAACACCGGGGAGCTGTTTTTT. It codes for CASTKTKWDYLNTGELFF.